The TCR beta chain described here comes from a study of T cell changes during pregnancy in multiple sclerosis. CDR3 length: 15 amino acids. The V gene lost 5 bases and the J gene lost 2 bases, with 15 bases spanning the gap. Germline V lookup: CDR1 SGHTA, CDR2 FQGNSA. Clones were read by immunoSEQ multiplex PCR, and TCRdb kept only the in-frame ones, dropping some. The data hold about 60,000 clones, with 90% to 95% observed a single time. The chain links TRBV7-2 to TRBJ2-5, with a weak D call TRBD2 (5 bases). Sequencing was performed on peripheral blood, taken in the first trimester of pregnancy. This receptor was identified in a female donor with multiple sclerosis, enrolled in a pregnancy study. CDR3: CASSTEARGQETQYF. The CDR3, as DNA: TGTGCCAGCAGCACAGAGGCCCGGGGTCAAGAGACCCAGTACTTC.